This TCR beta chain was sequenced in a study of blood T cells in healthy people across ages (dated by TCRdb to between 2014 and 2017). Looking at the study overall: In model experiments, template switching captured roughly one uniquely barcoded TCR beta cDNA molecule for every two T cells. To track age-related changes in TCR beta repertoire diversity, the study relied on deep sequencing normalized with unique cDNA molecular identifiers. The donors were split into four age groups: young (average roughly 15 years), middle-aged (39), aged (about 62) and long-lived (over 80). To avoid experimental bias, donors of different ages were randomly spread across the sequencing lanes. For two donors (one aged 18 to 30 and one aged 80 or older), the study analyzed two additional independent replicas of 1 million unique cDNA reads from the same blood draw. What the research found in general, with its limitations: Because the CMV infection status of the donors was unknown, age-related changes in expanded clonotypes may potentially have been confounded. Total diversity estimates from one million sequenced T cells were considered lower bounds and underestimates. There was a strong correlation between observed TCR beta diversity and the percentage of naive T cells measured by flow cytometry. Compared with the aged group, more naive CD4+ T cells, fewer expanded clones and increased TCR diversity were shown by the long-lived group, suggesting age selection. As age increased, observed TCR beta diversity per million T cells dropped in a roughly linear way, and a significant reduction was already evident by age 40. Conclusive comparison of naive and antigen-experienced compartments was prevented by the profiling of bulk unsorted PBMCs.

V is cut by 2 bases and J by 2 bases, and the space between the germline ends is 7 bases. Sequences MNHNS (CDR1) and SASEGT (CDR2) are obtained from the germline V gene. The CDR3 spans 13 residues, from the cysteine through the phenylalanine. Of all the DNA, just the CDR3 is kept, 39 bases in frame from base 1. Notes on this clonotype: The specificity of this receptor is unknown. Base qualities are not provided; no much larger clone lies one nucleotide away.

Libraries were made using 5' RACE. A second 7 to 11 cycle PCR used a sample-barcoded 5' primer and a J-beta primer mix. A template-switch 5' adaptor carrying 12 random nucleotides introduced a unique molecular identifier onto each TCR beta cDNA molecule. Each sample yielded at least 3 million CDR3-containing paired-end reads. First-strand cDNA was synthesized from all RNA with the Mint cDNA synthesis kit, primed by a TRBC-specific oligonucleotide. After uracil-DNA glycosylase treatment, a first 18-cycle PCR used universal primers M1SS and BC2_uni_R on all cDNA. Concerning the study's data processing: Each sample was normalized by randomly selecting 1 million high-quality reads, each carrying a distinct molecular identifier. Instead of being binned into consensus sequences, reads that shared molecular identifiers were thrown out. MiTCR, with a Q25 quality threshold and the strictest error-elimination algorithm, was used for CDR3 identification, clonotype clustering and error correction. A nonparametric unseen species model with Euler transformation was used to estimate a lower bound on total TCR beta diversity. TCRdb handled the public reads itself, with Q25 trimming in fastp and clone calling in MiXCR, and kept productive beta chains. CDR3 protein sequences are deduplicated, and each keeps its most common genes and DNA. In this record, the V and J calls reflect TCRdb's handling and not the investigators' own analysis. In all, the sample holds 1.5 million to 2 million distinct CDR3 sequences, and more than 35% of those were seen once. In total, the top ten clones hold under 30% of the sample.

Donors were approximately 42 systemically healthy Caucasian individuals from Russia aged 6 to 90 years. Approximately 9.3 milliliters of peripheral blood were drawn from each donor into EDTA-treated Vacutainer tubes. Ficoll-Paque density-gradient centrifugation was used to isolate PBMCs, with at least 7 million per sample. Total RNA was extracted from PBMCs with Trizol reagent, with at least 6 micrograms obtained per sample. Naive CD45RAhigh/CD27high T cell percentages were measured by flow cytometry on a PBMC aliquot from every donor. The chain couples TRBV6-1 to TRBJ2-7; too little of a D gene remains to name it. This receptor was obtained from a human donor in good health. The sample comprised blood. The DNA sequence is as follows: TGTGCCAGCAGTGAAATAGGTACCTACGAGCAGTACTTC. Its translation is CASSEIGTYEQYF.